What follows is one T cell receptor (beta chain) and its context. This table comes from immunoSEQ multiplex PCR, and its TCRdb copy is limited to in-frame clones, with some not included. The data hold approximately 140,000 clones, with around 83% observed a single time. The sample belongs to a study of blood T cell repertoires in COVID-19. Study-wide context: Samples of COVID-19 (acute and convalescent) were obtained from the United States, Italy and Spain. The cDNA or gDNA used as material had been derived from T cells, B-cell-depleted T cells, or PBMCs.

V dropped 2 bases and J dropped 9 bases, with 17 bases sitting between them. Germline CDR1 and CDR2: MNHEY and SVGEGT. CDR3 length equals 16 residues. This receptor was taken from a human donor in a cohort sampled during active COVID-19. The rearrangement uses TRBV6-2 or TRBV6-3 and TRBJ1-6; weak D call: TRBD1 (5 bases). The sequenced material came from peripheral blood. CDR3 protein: CASSYRGGGAASPLHF. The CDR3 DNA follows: TGTGCCAGCAGTTACAGGGGTGGAGGGGCAGCTTCACCCCTCCACTTT.